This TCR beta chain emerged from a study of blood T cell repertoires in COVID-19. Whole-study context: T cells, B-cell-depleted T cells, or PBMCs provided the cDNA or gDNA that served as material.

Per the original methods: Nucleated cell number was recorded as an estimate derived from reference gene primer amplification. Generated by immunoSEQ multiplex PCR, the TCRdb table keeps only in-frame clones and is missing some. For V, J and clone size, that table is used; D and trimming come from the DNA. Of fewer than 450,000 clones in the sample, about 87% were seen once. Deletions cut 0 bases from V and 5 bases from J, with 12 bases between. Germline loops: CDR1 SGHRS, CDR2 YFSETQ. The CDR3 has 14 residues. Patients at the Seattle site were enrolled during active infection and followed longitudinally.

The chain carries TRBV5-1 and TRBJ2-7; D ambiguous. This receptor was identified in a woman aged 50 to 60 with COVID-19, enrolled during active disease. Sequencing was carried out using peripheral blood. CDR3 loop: CASSLERIEDEQYF. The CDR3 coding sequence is TGCGCCAGCAGCTTGGAGCGAATAGAAGACGAGCAGTACTTC. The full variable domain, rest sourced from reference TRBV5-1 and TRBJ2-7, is KAGVTQTPRYLIKTRGQQVTLSCSPISGHRSVSWYQQTPGQGLQFLFEYFSETQRNKGNFPGRFSGRQFSNSRSEMNVSTLELGDSALYLCASSLERIEDEQYFGPGTRLTVT.